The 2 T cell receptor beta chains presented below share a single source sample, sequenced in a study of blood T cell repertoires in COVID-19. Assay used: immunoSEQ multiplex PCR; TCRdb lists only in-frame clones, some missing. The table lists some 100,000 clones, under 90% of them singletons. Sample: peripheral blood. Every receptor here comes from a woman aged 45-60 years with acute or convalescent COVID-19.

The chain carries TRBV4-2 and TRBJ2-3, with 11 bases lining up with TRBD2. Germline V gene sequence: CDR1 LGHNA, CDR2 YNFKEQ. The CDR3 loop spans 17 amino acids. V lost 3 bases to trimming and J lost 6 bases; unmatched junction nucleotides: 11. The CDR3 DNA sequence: TGTGCCAGCAGCCAGGACTCACTAGCGGGAGCCGATGATACGCAGTATTTT. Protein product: CASSQDSLAGADDTQYF.

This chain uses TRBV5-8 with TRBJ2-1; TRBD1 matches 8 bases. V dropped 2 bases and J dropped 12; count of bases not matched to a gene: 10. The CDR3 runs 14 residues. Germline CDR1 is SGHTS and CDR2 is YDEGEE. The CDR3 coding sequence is TGTGCCAGCAGCTTCCGGACAGGGTCTGATGTGCAGTTCTTC. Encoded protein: CASSFRTGSDVQFF.